The rows below give T cell receptor beta chains drawn from one sample of a study of spatial heterogeneity in lung cancer. From the 5' RACE reads, TCRdb called clonotypes with MiXCR, one entry per CDR3 protein. Among about 39,000 distinct CDR3 sequences listed, 5.8% were seen once. The source was PBMCs, collected at surgery. The receptors shown here come from a male donor with early-stage non-small cell lung cancer. CDR3s include the opening cysteine and the closing phenylalanine or tryptophan.

v_call: TRBV12-3/TRBV12-4
j_call: TRBJ2-7
cdr3_aa: CASRSGQSYEQYF

v_call: TRBV7-9
j_call: TRBJ2-5
cdr3_aa: CASSLGERTGLETQYF

v_call: TRBV27
j_call: TRBJ2-7
cdr3_aa: CASSLKAPGQGYEQYF

v_call: TRBV28
j_call: TRBJ1-3
cdr3_aa: CASSAVLGQAGNTIYF

v_call: TRBV6-1
j_call: TRBJ1-1
cdr3_aa: CASSNRDTEAFF

v_call: TRBV12-3/TRBV12-4
j_call: TRBJ2-3
cdr3_aa: CASSSTSGGTDTQYF

v_call: TRBV7-2
j_call: TRBJ1-2
cdr3_aa: CASSLDRASYGYTF

v_call: TRBV6-2/TRBV6-3
j_call: TRBJ2-1
cdr3_aa: CASIGFGSSYNEQFF

v_call: TRBV5-5
j_call: TRBJ2-2
cdr3_aa: CASSLQSVRLNTGELFF

v_call: TRBV3-1
j_call: TRBJ1-1
cdr3_aa: CASSQRGGSEAFF

v_call: TRBV6-2/TRBV6-3
j_call: TRBJ2-7
cdr3_aa: CASSFGPPSGQYF

v_call: TRBV20-1
j_call: TRBJ1-5
cdr3_aa: CSATGTDRVQPQHF

v_call: TRBV29-1
j_call: TRBJ2-3
cdr3_aa: CSGRGPPTDTQYF

v_call: TRBV6-1
j_call: TRBJ2-5
cdr3_aa: CASSEASGGQETQYF

v_call: TRBV30
j_call: TRBJ1-6
cdr3_aa: CAWSVPGLRGSYNSPLHF

v_call: TRBV15
j_call: TRBJ2-5
cdr3_aa: CATSFGKAETQYF

v_call: TRBV28
j_call: TRBJ1-2
cdr3_aa: CASSLLVANYGYTF

v_call: TRBV10-3
j_call: TRBJ1-1
cdr3_aa: CAIDRGGTAFF